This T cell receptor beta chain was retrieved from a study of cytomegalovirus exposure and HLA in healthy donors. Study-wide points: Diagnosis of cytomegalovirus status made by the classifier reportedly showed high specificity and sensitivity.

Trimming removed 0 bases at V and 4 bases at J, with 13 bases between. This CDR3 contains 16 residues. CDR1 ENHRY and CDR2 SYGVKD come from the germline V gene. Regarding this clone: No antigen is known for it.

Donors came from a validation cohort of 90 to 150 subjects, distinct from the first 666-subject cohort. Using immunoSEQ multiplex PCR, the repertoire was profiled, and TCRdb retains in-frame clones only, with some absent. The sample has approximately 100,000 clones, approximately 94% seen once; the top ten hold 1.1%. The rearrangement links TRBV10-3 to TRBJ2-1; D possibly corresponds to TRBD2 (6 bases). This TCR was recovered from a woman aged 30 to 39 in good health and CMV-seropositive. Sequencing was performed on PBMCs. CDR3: CAISESASARYNEQFF. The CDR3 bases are TGTGCCATCAGTGAGTCTGCTAGCGCGAGGTACAATGAGCAGTTCTTC.